This TCR beta chain emerged from a study of blood T cell repertoires in COVID-19. Assay used: immunoSEQ multiplex PCR; TCRdb lists only in-frame clones, some missing. The table includes over 200,000 clones, 80% to 90% detected once. V was pared by 5 bases and J by 7 bases, with 11 bases between. This CDR3 is 12 amino acids long. Germline V gene lookup returns CDR1 SGHNT and CDR2 YENEEA. This clone was detected only a few times. The chain links TRBV11-3 to TRBJ1-2; D ambiguous. Input material: PBMCs or T cells enriched from blood (not recorded which). The TCR was taken from a woman aged 25-40 years who had been exposed to COVID-19. The CDR3 coding sequence is TGTGCCAGCAGCACCCGGGAGTCTGGCTACACCTTC. Amino acids: CASSTRESGYTF.